These 27 T cell receptor beta chains share one sample of origin, sequenced in a study of Ad26.COV2.S vaccination and SARS-CoV-2 variants. Data came from immunoSEQ multiplex PCR; TCRdb stores just in-frame clones and leaves some out. The sample lists hundreds of thousands of clones; approximately 88% were seen once. Indicated treatment: 19 received Ad26.COV2.S at low or high dose, single or two shots; about 5 received placebo; per-sample allocation not given. After the first vaccine or placebo injection, samples were drawn on day 63. The sample was peripheral blood, taken in a trial of Ad26.COV2.S vaccine versus placebo. The receptors were sampled from a person aged 18-65 years who received the Ad26.COV2.S COVID-19 vaccine or a placebo.

This chain links TRBV9 with TRBJ2-2; D perhaps matches TRBD2 (5 bases). The CDR3 is 18 amino acids. V gave up 2 bases and J gave up 6 bases, with 23 bases separating them. Germline CDR1 SGDLS, CDR2 YYNGEE. CDR3 loop: CASSVDPLQERRAGELFF. CDR3 nucleotides: TGTGCCAGCAGCGTGGATCCTTTACAAGAGCGGAGAGCCGGGGAGCTGTTTTTT.

This clone showed up just a few times. J is TRBJ1-5 and V is TRBV24-1; 8 bases map to TRBD1. Germline V gene data show CDR1 as KGHDR and CDR2 as SFDVKD. CDR3 size: 13 residues. V was clipped by 7 bases and J by 9 bases; unmatched bases: 7. In DNA form, the CDR3 reads TGTGCCACCAGGGACAGGGTCCAAGGGCCCCAGCATTTT. Its protein product is CATRDRVQGPQHF.

The chain links TRBV5-1 to TRBJ1-5; the match to TRBD1 covers 11 bases. Germline lookup yields CDR1 SGHRS and CDR2 YFSETQ. The CDR3 covers 16 residues. V shed 0 bases, J shed 7 bases, and the junction held 6 bases outside the gene matches. The CDR3 DNA sequence: TGCGCCAGCAGCTTGGCCGGACAGGGGGCTGGACAGCCCCAGCATTTT. It translates to CASSLAGQGAGQPQHF.

V and J are TRBV27 and TRBJ2-3; possibly TRBD2 for D (6 bases). Trimming removed 5 bases from V and 3 bases from J, with 12 bases in between. CDR3 length equals 14 residues. CDR1 is MNHEY and CDR2 is SMNVEV in the germline V gene (reference sequence). CDR3 sequence: CASSPRERTDTQYF. Here the CDR3 DNA reads TGTGCCAGCAGTCCCCGGGAGAGGACAGATACGCAGTATTTT.

The rearrangement joins TRBV5-6 to TRBJ2-3, with a possible D match to TRBD2 (5 bases). The V gene lost 4 bases and the J gene lost 7 bases, with 16 bases spanning the gap. This CDR3 spans 14 amino acids. Germline assignment: CDR1 SGHDT and CDR2 YYEEEE. CDR3 amino acids: CASSQDFPPYTQYF. CDR3 DNA: TGTGCCAGCAGCCAGGACTTCCCTCCCTATACGCAGTATTTT.

This chain links TRBV6-9 with TRBJ2-1, with a tentative D call TRBD2 (5 bases). Germline-derived CDR1 and CDR2 are MNHGY and SVAAGI. The CDR3 totals 15 residues. CDR3 coding DNA: TGTGCTAATAGTTCATGGTCCGACTACTCGAATGAGCAGTTCTTC. Translating gives CANSSWSDYSNEQFF.

The rearrangement links TRBV2 to TRBJ1-5; D might be TRBD1 (5 bases). CDR1 and CDR2 (germline): SNHLY, FYNNEI. The CDR3 is 15 amino acids. The V end was cut by 3 bases, the J end by 0 bases, with 9 bases between. CDR3 coding DNA: TGTGCCAGCAGTGAGGGACTCAGTAGCAATCAGCCCCAGCATTTT. Its translation is CASSEGLSSNQPQHF.

This sequence joins TRBV10-3 and TRBJ2-3; 10 nucleotides match TRBD1. V lost 7 bases and J lost 2; bases outside the gene matches: 6. Germline V CDR1 and CDR2: ENHRY, SYGVKD. This CDR3 comprises 15 residues. DNA for the CDR3: TGTGCCATCAATCACGGGACAGGGGACACAGATACGCAGTATTTT. Protein sequence: CAINHGTGDTDTQYF.

J is TRBJ2-1 and V is TRBV7-2; 9 bases fit TRBD1. Unmatched junction bases numbered 7, after V lost 6 bases and J lost 7 bases. Germline V gene sequence: CDR1 SGHTA, CDR2 FQGNSA. This CDR3 has 14 amino acids. CDR3 residues: CASRSGQGRNEQFF. DNA for the CDR3: TGTGCCAGCAGGTCCGGACAGGGGAGGAATGAGCAGTTCTTC.

This sequence joins TRBV5-1 and TRBJ2-3; a weak D match, TRBD1 (5 bases). This CDR3 contains 13 residues. V was trimmed by 3 bases and J by 4 bases, leaving 9 bases between them. The germline V gene encodes CDR1 SGHRS and CDR2 YFSETQ. The CDR3 is CASSSGWADTQYF. DNA of the CDR3: TGCGCCAGCAGCTCAGGGTGGGCAGATACGCAGTATTTT. The variable domain in full, completed from reference TRBV5-1 and TRBJ2-3, reads KAGVTQTPRYLIKTRGQQVTLSCSPISGHRSVSWYQQTPGQGLQFLFEYFSETQRNKGNFPGRFSGRQFSNSRSEMNVSTLELGDSALYLCASSSGWADTQYFGPGTRLTVL.

V usage is TRBV7-9 and J usage is TRBJ2-7; D possibly corresponds to TRBD2 (6 bases). This CDR3 region has 13 residues. The V end lost 8 bases, the J end lost 5 bases, and 16 bases lay between the germline ends. Per the germline V gene, CDR1 is SEHNR and CDR2 is FQNEAQ (reference sequence). The CDR3 nucleotides are TGTGCCAGCCGGCGGGATGGGGCGGACGAGCAGTACTTC. Protein sequence: CASRRDGADEQYF.

This clone was detected a few times. The chain carries TRBV7-2 and TRBJ2-7, with TRBD2 matching over 13 bases. The CDR3 loop spans 16 amino acids. Per germline, CDR1 SGHTA and CDR2 FQGNSA. The J segment lost 0 bases and the V segment lost 5 bases, leaving 4 bases of the junction unmatched. CDR3 sequence: CASSQGTSGISYEQYF. DNA of the CDR3: TGTGCCAGCAGCCAGGGGACTAGCGGGATCTCCTACGAGCAGTACTTC.

This sequence joins TRBV14 and TRBJ2-1, with 7 bases matching TRBD1. The length of the CDR3 is 15 residues. The germline V gene encodes CDR1 SGHDN and CDR2 FVKESK. V was pared by 2 bases and J by 7 bases, with 8 bases of the junction left unmatched. The CDR3 DNA reads as TGTGCCAGCAGCCAATGGAGCCACAGGGGTAATGAGCAGTTCTTC. This sequence encodes CASSQWSHRGNEQFF.

Concerning this clone: This same CDR3 is encoded by further DNA sequences in the sample. V usage is TRBV7-3 and J usage is TRBJ1-2, with a weak D call TRBD1 (5 bases). The CDR3 covers 13 residues. CDR1 and CDR2 (germline): SGHTA, FQGTGA. V lost 2 bases and J 6 bases, leaving 10 bases between the germline ends. As DNA, the CDR3 is TGTGCCAGCAGCTTAGGGCAGGGTGATGGCTACACCTTC. Translated, it gives CASSLGQGDGYTF.

This clone was seen at least ten times. V and J are TRBV7-2 and TRBJ2-7; D gene ambiguous. The V and J ends lost 3 bases and 4 bases respectively, with 13 bases between them. The CDR3 loop spans 14 amino acids. The germline gives CDR1 SGHTA, CDR2 FQGNSA. The CDR3, as DNA: TGTGCCAGCAGCTTGTTGGACGGATCGTACGAGCAGTACTTC. Its protein is CASSLLDGSYEQYF.

The chain is built from TRBV7-2 and TRBJ2-7; D gene ambiguous. This CDR3 is 12 amino acids long. The V end was cut by 2 bases, the J end by 4 bases, with 6 bases between. Germline V gene sequence: CDR1 SGHTA, CDR2 FQGNSA. This CDR3 is CASSLYGYEQYF. The CDR3 region has the DNA TGTGCCAGCAGCTTATATGGGTACGAGCAGTACTTC.

V usage is TRBV10-3 and J usage is TRBJ2-3; D may be TRBD2 (5 bases). V was shortened by 4 bases and J by 2 bases, with 10 bases between the two germline ends. The CDR3 consists of 14 residues. CDR1 is ENHRY and CDR2 is SYGVKD in the germline V gene. CDR3 sequence (DNA): TGTGCCATCAGTGGAGGGCCAGCCACAGATACGCAGTATTTT. Translating gives CAISGGPATDTQYF.

The chain recombines TRBV6-5 with TRBJ1-3; D gene uncertain. The ends were cut back, 0 bases at V and 8 bases at J, with 17 bases in the middle. The CDR3 contains 16 residues. Germline V gene data show CDR1 as MNHEY and CDR2 as SVGAGI. CDR3 bases: TGTGCCAGCAGTTACTCGTTCGGCAGGCGGGTAGACACCATATATTTT. This encodes CASSYSFGRRVDTIYF.

This clone was seen only once. The rearrangement joins TRBV4-2 to TRBJ1-5; TRBD1 is a possible D gene (6 bases). Germline CDR1 reads LGHNA; CDR2 reads YNFKEQ. V was clipped by 5 bases and J by 4 bases, with 12 bases between them. This CDR3 region has 14 residues. The CDR3 region is CASSKGGENQPQHF. The CDR3 nucleotides read TGTGCCAGCAGCAAAGGGGGAGAGAATCAGCCCCAGCATTTT.

The chain links TRBV19 to TRBJ1-1; D not certain. V was shortened by 2 bases and J by 7 bases, with 11 bases between the two germline ends. Germline CDR1 and CDR2: LNHDA and SQIVND (reference sequence). This CDR3 has 13 residues. The CDR3 region has the DNA TGTGCCAGTAGTATAACCAGACGCGATGAAGCTTTCTTT. It is translated as CASSITRRDEAFF.

The chain is built from TRBV6-5 and TRBJ2-7; no reliable D call. CDR3 length equals 14 residues. Germline-derived CDR1 and CDR2 are MNHEY and SVGAGI. The ends were cut back, 2 bases at V and 2 bases at J, with 10 bases in the middle. The CDR3 loop reads CASSYRYGTYEQYF. CDR3 DNA: TGTGCCAGCAGTTACAGGTACGGAACCTACGAGCAGTACTTC.

The chain joins TRBV19 to TRBJ1-5; TRBD1 is a possible D gene (6 bases). This CDR3 has 16 residues. V was cut by 5 bases and J by 7 bases, with 21 bases left in between. Germline lookup yields CDR1 LNHDA and CDR2 SQIVND (reference sequence). The CDR3 protein is CASSSGGGRDGQPQHF. DNA for the CDR3: TGTGCCAGTAGTTCCGGGGGGGGCAGGGACGGACAGCCCCAGCATTTT.

The V and J genes are TRBV19 and TRBJ2-4; maybe TRBD1 (6 bases). V lost 7 bases and J 6 bases, leaving 19 bases between the germline ends. This CDR3 spans 15 amino acids. The V gene's germline CDR1 is LNHDA and CDR2 SQIVND (reference sequence). The CDR3 reads CASTPQGPVGNIQYF. DNA of the CDR3: TGTGCCAGTACCCCGCAGGGGCCCGTGGGAAACATTCAGTACTTC. Looking up the rest from reference TRBV19 and TRBJ2-4 gives the full variable domain: DGGITQSPKYLFRKEGQNVTLSCEQNLNHDAMYWYRQDPGQGLRLIYYSQIVNDFQKGDIAEGYSVSREKKESFPLTVTSAQKNPTAFYLCASTPQGPVGNIQYFGAGTRLSVL.

The chain recombines TRBV19 with TRBJ2-7; 7 bases are shared with TRBD1. This CDR3 region has 14 residues. Trimming removed 5 bases from V and 0 bases from J; junction bases left unmatched: 4. CDR1 LNHDA and CDR2 SQIVND come from the germline V gene (reference sequence). CDR3 sequence (DNA): TGTGCCAGTAGTCCCGGGACAGCCTCCTACGAGCAGTACTTC. Its protein is CASSPGTASYEQYF. The whole variable domain, remainder taken from reference TRBV19 and TRBJ2-7, is DGGITQSPKYLFRKEGQNVTLSCEQNLNHDAMYWYRQDPGQGLRLIYYSQIVNDFQKGDIAEGYSVSREKKESFPLTVTSAQKNPTAFYLCASSPGTASYEQYFGPGTRLTVT.

The V and J genes are TRBV27 and TRBJ1-2, with 7 bases that match TRBD1. The CDR3 extends over 13 amino acids. Trimming cost V 8 bases and J 3 bases; bases outside gene matches: 6. Germline values: CDR1 MNHEY, CDR2 SMNVEV (reference sequence). The CDR3 region is CASGSGTDYGYTF. CDR3 nucleotides: TGTGCCAGCGGATCCGGGACAGACTATGGCTACACCTTC.

V usage is TRBV11-2 and J usage is TRBJ1-2, with 9 bases fitting TRBD1. CDR1 and CDR2 from the germline V gene are SGHAT and FQNNGV. CDR3 length: 13 amino acids. V was clipped by 5 bases and J by 6 bases; unmatched bases: 4. The CDR3 region is CASSPRTGDGYTF. The CDR3 coding sequence is TGTGCCAGCAGCCCAAGGACAGGGGATGGCTACACCTTC.

The gene calls are TRBV7-8 and TRBJ1-5, with 9 bases aligning to TRBD1. Germline assignment: CDR1 SGHVS and CDR2 FQNEAQ. The CDR3 spans 15 residues. The trim removed 4 bases at V and 4 bases at J, leaving 5 bases unmatched. The CDR3 coding sequence is TGTGCCAGCAGCTCAGGACAGGGGCTAAATCAGCCCCAGCATTTT. Its protein product is CASSSGQGLNQPQHF.